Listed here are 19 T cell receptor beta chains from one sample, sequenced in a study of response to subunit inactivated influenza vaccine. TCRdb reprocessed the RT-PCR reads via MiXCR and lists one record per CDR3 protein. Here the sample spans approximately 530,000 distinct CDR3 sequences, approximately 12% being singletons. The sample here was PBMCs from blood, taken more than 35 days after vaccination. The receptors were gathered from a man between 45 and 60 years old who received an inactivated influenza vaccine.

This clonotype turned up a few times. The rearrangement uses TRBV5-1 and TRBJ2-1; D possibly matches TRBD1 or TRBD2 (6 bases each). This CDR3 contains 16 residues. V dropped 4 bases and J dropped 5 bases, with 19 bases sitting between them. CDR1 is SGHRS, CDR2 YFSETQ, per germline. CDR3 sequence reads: CASSPLGGPGDNEQFF. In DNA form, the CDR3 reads TGCGCCAGCAGCCCCCTGGGGGGCCCGGGGGACAATGAGCAGTTCTTC.

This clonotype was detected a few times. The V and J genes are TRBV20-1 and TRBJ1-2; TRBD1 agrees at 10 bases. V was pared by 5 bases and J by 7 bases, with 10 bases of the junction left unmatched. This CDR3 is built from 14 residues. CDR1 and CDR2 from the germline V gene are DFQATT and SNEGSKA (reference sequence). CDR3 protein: CSAGSGTGASGYTF. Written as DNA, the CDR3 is TGCAGTGCTGGATCCGGGACAGGGGCCTCTGGCTACACCTTC.

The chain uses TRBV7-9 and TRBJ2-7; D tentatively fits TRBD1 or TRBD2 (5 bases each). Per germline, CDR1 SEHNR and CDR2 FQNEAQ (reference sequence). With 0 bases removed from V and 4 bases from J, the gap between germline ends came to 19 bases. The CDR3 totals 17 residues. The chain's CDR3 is CASSLAGRTEKIYEQYF. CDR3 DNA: TGTGCCAGCAGCTTAGCGGGACGGACTGAGAAGATTTACGAGCAGTACTTC.

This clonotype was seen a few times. CDR3 protein: CSAPRTGTYGYTF. The CDR3 DNA is TGCAGTGCTCCCCGTACGGGGACCTATGGCTACACCTTC. This chain uses TRBV20-1 with TRBJ1-2; weak D call: TRBD1 (5 bases). The germline V gene encodes CDR1 DFQATT and CDR2 SNEGSKA (reference sequence). The CDR3 is 13 residues long. The ends were cut back, 5 bases at V and 4 bases at J, with 14 bases in the middle.

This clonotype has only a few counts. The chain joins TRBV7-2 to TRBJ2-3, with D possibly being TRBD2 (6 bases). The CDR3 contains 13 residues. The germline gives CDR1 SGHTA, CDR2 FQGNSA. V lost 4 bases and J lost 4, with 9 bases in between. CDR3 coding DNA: TGTGCCAGCAGCTATTCTAGCGCAGATACGCAGTATTTT. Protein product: CASSYSSADTQYF.

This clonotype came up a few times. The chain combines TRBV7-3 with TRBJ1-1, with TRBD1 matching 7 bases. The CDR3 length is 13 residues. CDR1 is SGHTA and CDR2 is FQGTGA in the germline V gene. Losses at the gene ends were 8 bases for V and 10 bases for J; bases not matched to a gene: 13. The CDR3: CASQGTPQGPAFF. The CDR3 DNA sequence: TGTGCCAGCCAAGGGACCCCACAGGGGCCAGCTTTCTTT.

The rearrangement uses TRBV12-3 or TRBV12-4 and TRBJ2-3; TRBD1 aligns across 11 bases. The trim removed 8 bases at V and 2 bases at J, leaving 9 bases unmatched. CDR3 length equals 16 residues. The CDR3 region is CASQGTGGEATDTQYF. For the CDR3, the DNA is TGTGCCAGCCAAGGGACAGGGGGTGAAGCCACAGATACGCAGTATTTT.

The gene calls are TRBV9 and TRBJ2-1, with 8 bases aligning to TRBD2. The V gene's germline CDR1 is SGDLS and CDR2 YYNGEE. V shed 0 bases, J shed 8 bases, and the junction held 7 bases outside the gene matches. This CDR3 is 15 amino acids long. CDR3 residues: CASSVGAGGRYEQFF. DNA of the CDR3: TGTGCCAGCAGCGTAGGGGCGGGAGGTAGATATGAGCAGTTCTTC. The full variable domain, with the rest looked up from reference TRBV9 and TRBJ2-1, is DSGVTQTPKHLITATGQRVTLRCSPRSGDLSVYWYQQSLDQGLQFLIQYYNGEERAKGNILERFSAQQFPDLHSELNLSSLELGDSALYFCASSVGAGGRYEQFFGPGTRLTVL.

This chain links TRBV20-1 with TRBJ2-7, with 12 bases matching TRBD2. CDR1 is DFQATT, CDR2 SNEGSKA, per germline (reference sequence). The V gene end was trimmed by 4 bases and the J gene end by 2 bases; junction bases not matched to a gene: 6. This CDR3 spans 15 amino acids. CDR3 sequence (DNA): TGCAGTGCTATCGGACTAGCGGGATCAGCCTACGAGCAGTACTTC. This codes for CSAIGLAGSAYEQYF.

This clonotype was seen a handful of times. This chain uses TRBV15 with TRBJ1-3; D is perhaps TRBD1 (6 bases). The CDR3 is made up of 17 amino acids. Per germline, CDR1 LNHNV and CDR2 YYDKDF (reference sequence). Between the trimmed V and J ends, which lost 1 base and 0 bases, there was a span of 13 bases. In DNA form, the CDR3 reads TGTGCCACCAGCAGAGCTTGGGGGGCAAGCTCTGGAAACACCATATATTTT. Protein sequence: CATSRAWGASSGNTIYF.

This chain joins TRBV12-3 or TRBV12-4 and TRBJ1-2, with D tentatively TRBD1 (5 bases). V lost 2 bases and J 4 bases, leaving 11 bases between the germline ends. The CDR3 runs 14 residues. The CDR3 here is CASSLFGDFYGYTF. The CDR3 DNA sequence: TGTGCCAGCAGTTTATTCGGGGACTTCTATGGCTACACCTTC.

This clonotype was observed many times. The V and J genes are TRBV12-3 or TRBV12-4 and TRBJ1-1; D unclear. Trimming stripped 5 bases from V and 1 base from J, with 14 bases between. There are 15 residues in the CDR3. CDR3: CASSPLAVTNTEAFF. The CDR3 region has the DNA TGTGCCAGCAGTCCTCTAGCCGTCACGAACACTGAAGCTTTCTTT.

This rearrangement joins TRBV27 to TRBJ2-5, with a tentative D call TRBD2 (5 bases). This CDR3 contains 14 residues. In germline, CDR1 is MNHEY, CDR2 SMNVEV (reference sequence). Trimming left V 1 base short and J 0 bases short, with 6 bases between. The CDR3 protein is CASSLFGDQETQYF. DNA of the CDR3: TGTGCCAGCAGTTTATTCGGGGACCAAGAGACCCAGTACTTC.

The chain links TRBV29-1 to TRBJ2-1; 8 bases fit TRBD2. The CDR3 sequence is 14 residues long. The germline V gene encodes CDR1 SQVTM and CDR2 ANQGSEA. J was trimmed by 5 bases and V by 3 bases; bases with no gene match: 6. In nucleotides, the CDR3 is TGCAGCGTTGACCCAGCGGGGGCAAACAATGAGCAGTTCTTC. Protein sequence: CSVDPAGANNEQFF.

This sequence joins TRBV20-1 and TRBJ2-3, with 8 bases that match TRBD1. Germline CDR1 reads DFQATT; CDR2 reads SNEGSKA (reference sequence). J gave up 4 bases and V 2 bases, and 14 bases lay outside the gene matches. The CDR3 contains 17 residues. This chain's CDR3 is CSARLPGQDASPDTQYF. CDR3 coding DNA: TGCAGTGCTAGACTTCCGGGACAGGATGCGTCACCAGATACGCAGTATTTT.

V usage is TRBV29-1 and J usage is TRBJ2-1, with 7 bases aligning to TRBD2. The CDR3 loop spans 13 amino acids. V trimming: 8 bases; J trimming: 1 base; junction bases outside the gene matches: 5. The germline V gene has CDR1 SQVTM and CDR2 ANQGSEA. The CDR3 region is CSIGGSSYNEQFF. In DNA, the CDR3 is TGCAGCATCGGCGGGAGTTCCTACAATGAGCAGTTCTTC.

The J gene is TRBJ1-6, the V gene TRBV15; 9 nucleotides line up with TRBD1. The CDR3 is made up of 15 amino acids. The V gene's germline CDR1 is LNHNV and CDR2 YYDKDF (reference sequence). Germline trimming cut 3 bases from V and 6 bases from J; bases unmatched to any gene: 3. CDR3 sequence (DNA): TGTGCCACCAGCAGTTGGACAGGGGCTAATTCACCCCTCCACTTT. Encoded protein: CATSSWTGANSPLHF.

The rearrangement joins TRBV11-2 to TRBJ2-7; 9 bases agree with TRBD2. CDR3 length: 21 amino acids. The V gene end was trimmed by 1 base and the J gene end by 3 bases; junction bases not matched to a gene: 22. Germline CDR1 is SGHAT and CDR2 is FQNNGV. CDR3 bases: TGTGCCAGCAGCTTAGTTCCGATTCTCGCGGTGGTAGCGGGAGTTGACTACGAGCAGTACTTC. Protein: CASSLVPILAVVAGVDYEQYF.

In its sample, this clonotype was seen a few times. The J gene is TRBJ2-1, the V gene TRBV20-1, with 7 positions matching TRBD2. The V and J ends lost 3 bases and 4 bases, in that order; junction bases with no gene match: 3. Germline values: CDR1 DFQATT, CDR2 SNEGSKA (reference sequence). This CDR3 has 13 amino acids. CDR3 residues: CSASRLAYNEQFF. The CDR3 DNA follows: TGCAGTGCTAGCCGACTAGCTTACAATGAGCAGTTCTTC.